Listed here are 3 T cell receptor beta chains from one sample, sequenced in a study of T cells in Graves' hyperthyroidism and ophthalmopathy. RNA transcripts served as the template for amplifying TCR beta CDR3 regions. First-round RT-PCR targeting the TCR CDR3 was performed with the HTBI primer set. In TCRdb, the multiplex PCR reads were re-called with MiXCR into one record per CDR3 protein. The table records approximately 570,000 distinct CDR3 sequences, 20% of them present only once. The source material was blood. The receptors derive from a man between 40 and 49 years old with Graves' ophthalmopathy.

This clonotype has at least ten counts. The rearrangement joins TRBV12-3 or TRBV12-4 to TRBJ1-2; 8 bases are a match to TRBD1. The CDR3 contains 16 residues. The ends lost 5 bases at V and 6 bases at J; junction bases unmatched: 14. The CDR3 sequence is CASSARQGWGTNGYTF. Written as DNA, the CDR3 is TGTGCCAGCAGTGCCCGACAGGGGTGGGGGACTAATGGCTACACCTTC.

This clonotype was seen at least ten times. The V call is TRBV28, the J call TRBJ2-7; 8 bases fit TRBD1. Germline lookup yields CDR1 MDHEN and CDR2 SYDVKM. Trimming took 9 bases from V and 1 from J; bases not matched to a gene: 11. CDR3 length equals 15 residues. The DNA of the CDR3 is TGTGCCAGTGTTTCAGGGGGCGAGGGTTCCTACGAGCAGTACTTC. Its protein is CASVSGGEGSYEQYF.

This clonotype appeared a few times. The chain is built from TRBV11-2 and TRBJ2-5; no definite D call. V dropped 2 bases and J dropped 5 bases, with 15 bases sitting between them. The CDR3 totals 15 residues. In germline, CDR1 is SGHAT, CDR2 FQNNGV. The CDR3 sequence is CASSLSLRPEETQYF. CDR3 coding DNA: TGTGCCAGCAGCTTATCCCTCCGGCCCGAGGAGACCCAGTACTTC.